The 29 T cell receptor beta chains below come from one sample, sequenced in a study of blood T cell repertoires in COVID-19. Here immunoSEQ multiplex PCR was the method, and the copy in TCRdb shows in-frame clones only, minus some. The sample shows approximately 170,000 clones, 80% to 90% of them seen only once. Sample: peripheral blood. The receptors were sampled from a woman of 80 years or more with acute or convalescent COVID-19.

The V gene is TRBV4-2, the J gene TRBJ1-2; 8 bases line up with TRBD1. J gave up 2 bases and V 3 bases, and 5 bases lay outside the gene matches. Germline V lookup: CDR1 LGHNA, CDR2 YNFKEQ. The CDR3 is 15 amino acids. The CDR3 protein is CASSHKQGGNYGYTF. The CDR3 bases are TGTGCCAGCAGCCACAAACAGGGGGGGAACTATGGCTACACCTTC.

This clone appeared a single time. The rearrangement links TRBV10-3 to TRBJ1-5; tentative D call: TRBD1 (6 bases). Trimming took 9 bases from V and 7 from J, leaving 19 bases between them. The CDR3 spans 14 residues. Germline CDR1 reads ENHRY; CDR2 reads SYGVKD. The CDR3 DNA follows: TGTGCCATAAACGGTGGGGGCTGGGAACAGCCCCAGCATTTT. It is translated as CAINGGGWEQPQHF.

This chain joins TRBV6-5 and TRBJ1-6; D unresolved. Trimming stripped 7 bases from V and 5 bases from J, with 15 bases between. CDR1 is MNHEY and CDR2 is SVGAGI in the germline V gene. The CDR3 loop spans 15 amino acids. The CDR3: CASTRLGGNNSPLHF. CDR3 DNA sequence: TGTGCCAGCACCCGACTCGGCGGAAATAATTCACCCCTCCACTTT.

The chain recombines TRBV5-1 with TRBJ2-1; a possible D gene is TRBD2 (6 bases). Deletions cut 4 bases from V and 3 bases from J, with 20 bases between. The CDR3 extends over 17 amino acids. The germline CDR1 and CDR2 sequences are SGHRS and YFSETQ. In DNA, the CDR3 is TGCGCCAGCAGCCCCGATACCACTAGCTCCCTCTACAATGAGCAGTTCTTC. Amino acids: CASSPDTTSSLYNEQFF.

This clone was recorded a few times. The chain uses TRBV29-1 and TRBJ2-2, with TRBD1 as a possible D gene (6 bases). This CDR3 spans 15 amino acids. Trimming cost V 6 bases and J 3 bases, with 17 bases left between them. The germline CDR1 and CDR2 sequences are SQVTM and ANQGSEA. Here the CDR3 DNA reads TGCAGCGTGGATACAGGGAATAGAGACACCGGGGAGCTGTTTTTT. Translation gives CSVDTGNRDTGELFF.

This clone was observed a single time. The chain links TRBV7-2 to TRBJ2-7; D is perhaps TRBD1 (5 bases). The CDR3 sequence is 15 residues long. Trimming took 1 base from V and 5 from J, leaving 15 bases between them. Germline V gene data show CDR1 as SGHTA and CDR2 as FQGNSA. Here the CDR3 reads CASSLVVTGWNEQYF. In DNA, the CDR3 is TGTGCCAGCAGCTTAGTGGTCACAGGATGGAACGAGCAGTACTTC.

This chain joins TRBV5-4 and TRBJ2-5; 8 bases line up with TRBD1. CDR1 is SGHNT, CDR2 YYREEE, per germline (reference sequence). With 4 bases clipped from V and 7 bases from J, the junction kept 12 bases outside the gene matches. The CDR3 has 15 residues. CDR3 region: CASSGETGAPGTQYF. The CDR3 DNA is TGTGCCAGCAGCGGAGAGACAGGGGCCCCGGGGACCCAGTACTTC.

The CDR3 sequence is CASSSAGDNEQFF. CDR3 nucleotide sequence: TGTGCCAGCTCATCAGCGGGTGACAATGAGCAGTTCTTC. This rearrangement joins TRBV18 to TRBJ2-1; perhaps TRBD2 as D (6 bases). V was cut by 5 bases and J by 5 bases, with 10 bases left in between. Germline CDR1 is KGHSH and CDR2 is LQKENI. The CDR3 loop spans 13 amino acids.

The chain employs TRBV6-5 and TRBJ2-3; D is possibly TRBD2 (5 bases). The CDR3 sequence is 15 residues long. CDR1 is MNHEY, CDR2 SVGAGI, per germline. Trimming removed 6 bases from V and 0 bases from J, with 13 bases in between. CDR3 DNA: TGTGCCAGCAGCCCCTCGGGGAGAAGCACAGATACGCAGTATTTT. It translates to CASSPSGRSTDTQYF.

The chain has TRBV7-9 and TRBJ1-2, with 9 bases matching TRBD1. The CDR3 is 15 residues long. Germline CDR1 SEHNR, CDR2 FQNEAQ (reference sequence). Losses at the gene ends were 5 bases for V and 6 bases for J; bases not matched to a gene: 10. The CDR3 reads CASSAQGATMNGYTF. CDR3 nucleotide sequence: TGTGCCAGCAGCGCACAGGGGGCGACCATGAATGGCTACACCTTC.

CDR3 in DNA: TGTGCCAGCAGCGGGACCGGGACAGGGATCACTGAAGCTTTCTTT. This encodes CASSGTGTGITEAFF. J is TRBJ1-1 and V is TRBV5-4; 9 bases align to TRBD1. V gave up 4 bases and J gave up 4 bases; unmatched junction bases: 8. Germline V lookup: CDR1 SGHNT, CDR2 YYREEE (reference sequence). CDR3 length: 15 residues. The full variable domain, its missing parts supplied by reference TRBV5-4 and TRBJ1-1, is ETGVTQSPTHLIKTRGQQVTLRCSSQSGHNTVSWYQQALGQGPQFIFQYYREEENGRGNFPPRFSGLQFPNYSSELNVNALELDDSALYLCASSGTGTGITEAFFGQGTRLTVV.

This chain links TRBV25-1 with TRBJ2-7; perhaps TRBD1 as D (6 bases). Between the trimmed V and J ends, which lost 8 bases and 0 bases, there was a span of 11 bases. The CDR3 has 13 amino acids. CDR1 is MGHDK and CDR2 is SYGVNS in the germline V gene. The CDR3 region is CASAQGGSYEQYF. The CDR3 DNA reads TGTGCCAGCGCACAGGGTGGCTCCTACGAGCAGTACTTC.

The genes are TRBV30 and TRBJ2-3, with 8 bases lining up with TRBD2. The V segment lost 8 bases and the J segment 1 base; nucleotides outside the gene matches: 14. The CDR3 covers 16 residues. Germline values: CDR1 GTSNPN, CDR2 SVGIG (reference sequence). Written as DNA, the CDR3 is TGTGCCCCCCGGGGTAAGTCGGGAGGGTGCACAGATACGCAGTATTTT. Its protein product is CAPRGKSGGCTDTQYF.

CDR3 amino acids: CASSPWGGYGYTF. The CDR3 DNA is TGTGCCAGCAGCCCCTGGGGGGGCTATGGCTACACCTTC. The genes are TRBV9 and TRBJ1-2; possible D gene TRBD1, 5 bases. The germline CDR1 and CDR2 sequences are SGDLS and YYNGEE. This CDR3 comprises 13 residues. Between the trimmed V and J ends, which lost 4 bases and 4 bases, there was a span of 11 bases.

V gene TRBV11-2 combines with J gene TRBJ2-7; 9 nucleotides align to TRBD1. The CDR3 runs to 14 residues. Trimming removed 5 bases from V and 5 bases from J; junction bases left unmatched: 7. Germline loops: CDR1 SGHAT, CDR2 FQNNGV. CDR3 in DNA: TGTGCCAGCAGCCTTGACAGGGGGGCGGACGAGCAGTACTTC. It encodes CASSLDRGADEQYF.

The chain combines TRBV9 with TRBJ1-3, with TRBD1 as a possible D gene (6 bases). CDR1 is SGDLS, CDR2 YYNGEE, per germline. The CDR3 is 16 amino acids. V shed 1 base and J shed 0 bases, with 11 bases lying between them. The CDR3 coding sequence is TGTGCCAGCAGCGTACGGACAGATATCTCTGGAAACACCATATATTTT. It is translated as CASSVRTDISGNTIYF.

This sequence joins TRBV11-2 and TRBJ1-5; unclear D gene. Trimming pared 6 bases from V and 5 bases from J, leaving 11 bases between. The CDR3 consists of 13 residues. Per germline, CDR1 SGHAT and CDR2 FQNNGV. The CDR3 protein is CASSRERDQPQHF. As DNA, the CDR3 is TGTGCCAGCAGTAGGGAGAGGGATCAGCCCCAGCATTTT.

The J gene is TRBJ2-3, the V gene TRBV5-8, with 9 bases identical to TRBD2. The V gene's germline CDR1 is SGHTS and CDR2 YDEGEE. The junction had 9 bases not matched to a gene; V was cut back by 0 bases and J by 4 bases. The CDR3 has 17 amino acids. Written as DNA, the CDR3 is TGTGCCAGCAGCTTGGGAATAGCGGGAGATGTACCAGATACGCAGTATTTT. It translates to CASSLGIAGDVPDTQYF.

This clone was recorded once. This sequence joins TRBV19 and TRBJ2-1; TRBD1 aligns across 9 bases. CDR1 is LNHDA, CDR2 SQIVND, per germline (reference sequence). The CDR3 runs to 13 residues. V lost 7 bases to trimming and J lost 8 bases; unmatched junction nucleotides: 6. The CDR3 bases are TGTGCCAGTAAGAGGGACAGGGACCATGAGCAGTTCTTC. Residues: CASKRDRDHEQFF.

The DNA of the CDR3 is TGTGCCAGCAGTTATGGACACTCCACAGGGAGCGGTCTCACCGGGGAGCTGTTTTTT. This encodes CASSYGHSTGSGLTGELFF. The rearrangement joins TRBV28 to TRBJ2-2; the D gene is possibly TRBD1 (6 bases). CDR1 is MDHEN and CDR2 is SYDVKM in the germline V gene. This CDR3 has 19 residues. V was cut by 4 bases and J by 4 bases, with 25 bases left in between.

The chain recombines TRBV2 with TRBJ1-6; a weak D match, TRBD1 (6 bases). V was shortened by 2 bases and J by 6 bases, with 14 bases between the two germline ends. The CDR3 loop spans 16 amino acids. Germline V gene sequence: CDR1 SNHLY, CDR2 FYNNEI. CDR3 in DNA: TGTGCCAGCAGTGAACGCTCAGGGGCGCTTAATTCACCCCTCCACTTT. Encoded protein: CASSERSGALNSPLHF.

The gene calls are TRBV7-2 and TRBJ2-7; 10 bases line up with TRBD2. The V segment lost 0 bases and the J segment 3 bases; nucleotides outside the gene matches: 8. The CDR3 totals 17 residues. Germline V CDR1 and CDR2: SGHTA, FQGNSA. This chain's CDR3 is CASSLAPSGSPGYEQYF. DNA for the CDR3: TGTGCCAGCAGCTTAGCGCCTAGCGGGAGCCCGGGCTACGAGCAGTACTTC.

The table lists this clone with a few counts. The chain employs TRBV5-5 and TRBJ1-4, with TRBD1 matching 7 bases. Unmatched junction bases numbered 7, after V lost 3 bases and J lost 5 bases. Germline CDR1 reads SGHKS; CDR2 reads YYEKEE (reference sequence). CDR3 length: 15 residues. CDR3 loop: CASSSRTGPNEKLFF. CDR3 coding DNA: TGTGCCAGCAGCTCCCGGACAGGCCCCAATGAAAAACTGTTTTTT.

The chain recombines TRBV3-1 (or the pseudogene TRBV3-2) with TRBJ1-1, with D tentatively TRBD1 (5 bases). There are 15 residues in the CDR3. Germline assignment: CDR1 LGHDT and CDR2 YNNKEL (reference sequence). V was cut by 6 bases and J by 1 base, with 15 bases left in between. The CDR3 DNA sequence: TGTGCCAGCAGACTGGTGGGGGGATCGAACACTGAAGCTTTCTTT. Encoded protein: CASRLVGGSNTEAFF.

V is TRBV5-4 and J is TRBJ1-6, with 9 nucleotides matching TRBD1. Germline CDR1 SGHNT, CDR2 YYREEE (reference sequence). The CDR3 runs 15 residues. J gave up 6 bases and V 3 bases, and 4 bases lay outside the gene matches. CDR3 loop: CASSSGTGLNSPLHF. The CDR3 DNA is TGTGCCAGCAGCTCCGGGACAGGGCTTAATTCACCCCTCCACTTT.

This clone was observed a handful of times. This rearrangement joins TRBV7-2 to TRBJ2-2, with D possibly matching TRBD1 (5 bases). The CDR3 is made up of 19 amino acids. V gave up 2 bases and J gave up 6 bases, with 25 bases separating them. The germline V gene has CDR1 SGHTA and CDR2 FQGNSA. In DNA form, the CDR3 reads TGTGCCAGCAGCTTAATACATTTGATGCTATGGGGCGGAGCCGGGGAGCTGTTTTTT. The encoded protein is CASSLIHLMLWGGAGELFF.

This clone was counted a single time. The chain employs TRBV6-1 and TRBJ2-5, with D tentatively TRBD1 (6 bases). The CDR3 spans 15 residues. V was pared by 1 base and J by 5 bases, with 14 bases between. Germline CDR1 MNHNS, CDR2 SASEGT. CDR3 sequence reads: CASSEEAGVRETQYF. The CDR3 DNA follows: TGTGCCAGCAGTGAAGAGGCAGGGGTGCGGGAGACCCAGTACTTC.

The chain recombines TRBV5-1 with TRBJ1-2; TRBD1 is a possible D gene (5 bases). V was cut by 3 bases and J by 4 bases, with 16 bases left in between. CDR3 length: 15 amino acids. CDR1 is SGHRS, CDR2 YFSETQ, per germline. In DNA form, the CDR3 reads TGCGCCAGCAGCTCGGGAGGGGAGGTTCTCTATGGCTACACCTTC. Protein sequence: CASSSGGEVLYGYTF.

The rearrangement uses TRBV7-2 and TRBJ2-7; TRBD2 matches at 8 bases. V was pared by 1 base and J by 6 bases, with 8 bases of the junction left unmatched. Per germline, CDR1 SGHTA and CDR2 FQGNSA. This CDR3 comprises 15 residues. CDR3: CASSLVAGGPSEQYF. The CDR3 DNA reads TGTGCCAGCAGCTTAGTTGCGGGAGGACCCTCCGAGCAGTACTTC. The full variable domain, rest sourced from reference TRBV7-2 and TRBJ2-7, is GAGVSQSPSNKVTEKGKDVELRCDPISGHTALYWYRQSLGQGLEFLIYFQGNSAPDKSGLPSDRFSAERTGGSVSTLTIQRTQQEDSAVYLCASSLVAGGPSEQYFGPGTRLTVT.